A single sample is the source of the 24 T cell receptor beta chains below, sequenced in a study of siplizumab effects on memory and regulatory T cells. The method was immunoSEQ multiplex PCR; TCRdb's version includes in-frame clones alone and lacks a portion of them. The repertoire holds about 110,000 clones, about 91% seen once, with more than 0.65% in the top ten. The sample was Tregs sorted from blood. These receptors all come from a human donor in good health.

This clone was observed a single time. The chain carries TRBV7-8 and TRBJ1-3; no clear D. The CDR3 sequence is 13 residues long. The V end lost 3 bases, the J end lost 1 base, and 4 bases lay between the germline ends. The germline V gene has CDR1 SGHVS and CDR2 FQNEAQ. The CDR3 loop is CASSFGSGNTIYF. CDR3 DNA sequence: TGTGCCAGCAGCTTCGGGTCTGGAAACACCATATATTTT.

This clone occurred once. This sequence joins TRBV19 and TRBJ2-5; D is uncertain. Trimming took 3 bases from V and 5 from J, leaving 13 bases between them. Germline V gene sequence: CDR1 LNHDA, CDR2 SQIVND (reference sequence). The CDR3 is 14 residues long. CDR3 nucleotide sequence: TGTGCCAGTAGTATCTCCTGGGCTGTGGAGACCCAGTACTTC. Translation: CASSISWAVETQYF.

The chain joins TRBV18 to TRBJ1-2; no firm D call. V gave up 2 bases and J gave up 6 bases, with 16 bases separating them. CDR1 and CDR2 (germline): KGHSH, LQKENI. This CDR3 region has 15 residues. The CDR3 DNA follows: TGTGCCAGCTCACCATTCGGGCAGGCGCAAGATGGCTACACCTTC. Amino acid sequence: CASSPFGQAQDGYTF.

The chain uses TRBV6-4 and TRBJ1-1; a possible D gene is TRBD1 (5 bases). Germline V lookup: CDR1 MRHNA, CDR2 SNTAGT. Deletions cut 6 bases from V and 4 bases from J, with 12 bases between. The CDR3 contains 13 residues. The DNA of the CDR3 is TGTGCCAGCAGGGCAGGGACCTTCACTGAAGCTTTCTTT. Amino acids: CASRAGTFTEAFF.

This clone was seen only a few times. The CDR3 protein is CASNLYSNQPQHF. The CDR3 DNA follows: TGTGCCAGCAACCTGTATAGTAATCAGCCCCAGCATTTT. The V call is TRBV6-1, the J call TRBJ1-5; D is unresolved. Deletions cut 7 bases from V and 4 bases from J, with 11 bases between. The CDR3 covers 13 residues. Germline CDR1 and CDR2: MNHNS and SASEGT.

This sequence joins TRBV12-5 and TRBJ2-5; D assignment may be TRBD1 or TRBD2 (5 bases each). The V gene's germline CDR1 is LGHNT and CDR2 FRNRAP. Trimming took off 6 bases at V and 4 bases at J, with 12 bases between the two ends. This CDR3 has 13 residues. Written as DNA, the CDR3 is TGTGCTAGTGGAAAGAGTGGGGGAGAGACCCAGTACTTC. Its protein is CASGKSGGETQYF.

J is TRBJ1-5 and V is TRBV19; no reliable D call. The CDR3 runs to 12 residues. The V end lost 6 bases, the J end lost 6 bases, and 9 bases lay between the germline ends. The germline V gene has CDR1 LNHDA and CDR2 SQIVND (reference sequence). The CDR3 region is CASSREGQPQHF. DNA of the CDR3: TGTGCCAGTAGCCGGGAGGGTCAGCCCCAGCATTTT.

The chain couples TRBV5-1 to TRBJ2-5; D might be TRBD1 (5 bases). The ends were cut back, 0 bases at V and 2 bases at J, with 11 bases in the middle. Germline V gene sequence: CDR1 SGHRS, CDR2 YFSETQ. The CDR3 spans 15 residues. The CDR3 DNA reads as TGCGCCAGCAGCTTGGGACAGCTGTCTCAAGAGACCCAGTACTTC. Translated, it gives CASSLGQLSQETQYF. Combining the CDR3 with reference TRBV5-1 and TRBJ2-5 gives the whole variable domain KAGVTQTPRYLIKTRGQQVTLSCSPISGHRSVSWYQQTPGQGLQFLFEYFSETQRNKGNFPGRFSGRQFSNSRSEMNVSTLELGDSALYLCASSLGQLSQETQYFGPGTRLLVL.

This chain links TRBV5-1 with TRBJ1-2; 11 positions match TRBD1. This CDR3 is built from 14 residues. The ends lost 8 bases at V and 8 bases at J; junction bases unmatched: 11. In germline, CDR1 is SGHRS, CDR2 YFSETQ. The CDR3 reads CASRAGQGARGYTF. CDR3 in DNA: TGCGCCAGTCGAGCTGGACAGGGGGCAAGAGGCTACACCTTC.

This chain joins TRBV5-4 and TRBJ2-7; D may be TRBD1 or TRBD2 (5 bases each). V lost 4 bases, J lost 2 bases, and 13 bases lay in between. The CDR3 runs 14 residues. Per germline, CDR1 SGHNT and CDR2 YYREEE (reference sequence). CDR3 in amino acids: CASSPGTYTYEQYF. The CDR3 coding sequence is TGTGCCAGCAGCCCAGGGACGTACACCTACGAGCAGTACTTC.

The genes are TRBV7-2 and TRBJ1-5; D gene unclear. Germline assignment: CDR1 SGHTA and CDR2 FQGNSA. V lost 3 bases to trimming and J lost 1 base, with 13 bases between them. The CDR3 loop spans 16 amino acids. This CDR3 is CASSFDPWQSNQPQHF. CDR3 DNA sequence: TGTGCCAGCAGCTTTGACCCATGGCAGAGCAATCAGCCCCAGCATTTT.

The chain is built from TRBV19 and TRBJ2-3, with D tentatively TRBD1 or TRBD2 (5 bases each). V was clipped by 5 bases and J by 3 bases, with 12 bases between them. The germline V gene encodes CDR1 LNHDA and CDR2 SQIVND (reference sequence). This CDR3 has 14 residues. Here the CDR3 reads CASSGGRPTDTQYF. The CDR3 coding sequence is TGTGCCAGTAGTGGGGGACGACCGACAGATACGCAGTATTTT.

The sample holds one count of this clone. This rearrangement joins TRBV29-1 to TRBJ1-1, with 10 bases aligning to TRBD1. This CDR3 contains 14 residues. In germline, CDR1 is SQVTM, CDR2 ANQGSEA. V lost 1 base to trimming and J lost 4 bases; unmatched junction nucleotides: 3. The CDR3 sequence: CSVEGQGAFTEAFF. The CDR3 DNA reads TGCAGCGTTGAAGGACAGGGGGCGTTCACTGAAGCTTTCTTT.

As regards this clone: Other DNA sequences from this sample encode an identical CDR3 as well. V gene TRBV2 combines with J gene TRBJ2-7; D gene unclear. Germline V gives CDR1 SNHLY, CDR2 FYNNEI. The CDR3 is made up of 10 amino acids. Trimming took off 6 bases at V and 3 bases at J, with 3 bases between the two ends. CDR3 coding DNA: TGTGCCAGCAGCGTCTACGAGCAGTACTTC. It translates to CASSVYEQYF.

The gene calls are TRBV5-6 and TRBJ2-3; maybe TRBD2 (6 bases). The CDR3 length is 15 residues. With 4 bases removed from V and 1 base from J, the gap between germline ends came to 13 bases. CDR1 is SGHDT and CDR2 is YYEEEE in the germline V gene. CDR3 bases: TGTGCCAGCAGCAAAGGGACTCTAGGCACAGATACGCAGTATTTT. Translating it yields CASSKGTLGTDTQYF.

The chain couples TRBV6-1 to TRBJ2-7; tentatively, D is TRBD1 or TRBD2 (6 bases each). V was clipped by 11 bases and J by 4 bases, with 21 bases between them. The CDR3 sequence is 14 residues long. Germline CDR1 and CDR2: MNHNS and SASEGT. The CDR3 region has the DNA TGTGCCTCGAGAGTGGGGGGCCCGGCATACGAGCAGTACTTC. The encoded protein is CASRVGGPAYEQYF.

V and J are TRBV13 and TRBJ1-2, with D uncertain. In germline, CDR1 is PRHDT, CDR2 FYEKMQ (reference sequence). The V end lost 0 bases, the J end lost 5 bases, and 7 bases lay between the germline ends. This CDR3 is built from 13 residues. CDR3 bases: TGTGCCAGCAGCTTAGGGACATTATATGGCTACACCTTC. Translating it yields CASSLGTLYGYTF.

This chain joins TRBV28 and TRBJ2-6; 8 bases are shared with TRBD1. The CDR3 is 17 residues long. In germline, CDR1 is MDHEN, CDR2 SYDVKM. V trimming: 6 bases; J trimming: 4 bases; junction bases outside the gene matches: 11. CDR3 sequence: CASSSAWTGYGANVLTF. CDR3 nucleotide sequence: TGTGCCAGCAGCTCCGCTTGGACAGGGTACGGGGCCAACGTCCTGACTTTC.

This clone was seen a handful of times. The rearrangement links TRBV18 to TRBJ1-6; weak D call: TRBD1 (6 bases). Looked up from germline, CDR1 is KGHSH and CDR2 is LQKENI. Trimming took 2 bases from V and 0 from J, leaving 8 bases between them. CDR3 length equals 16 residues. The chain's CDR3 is CASSPTGSSYNSPLHF. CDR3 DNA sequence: TGTGCCAGCTCACCAACAGGGAGCTCCTATAATTCACCCCTCCACTTT.

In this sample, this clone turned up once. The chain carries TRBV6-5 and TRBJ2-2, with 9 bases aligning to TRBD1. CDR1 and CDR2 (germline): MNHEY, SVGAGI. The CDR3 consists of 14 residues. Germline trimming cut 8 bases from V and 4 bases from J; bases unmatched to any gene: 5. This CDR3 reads CASSGTGRTGELFF. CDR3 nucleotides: TGTGCCAGCTCCGGGACAGGGCGCACCGGGGAGCTGTTTTTT.

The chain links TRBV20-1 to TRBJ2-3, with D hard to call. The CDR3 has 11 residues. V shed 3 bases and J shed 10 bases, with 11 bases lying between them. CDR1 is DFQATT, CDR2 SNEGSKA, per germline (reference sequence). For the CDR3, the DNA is TGCAGTGCTAGGTACGGCTTGGCGCAGTATTTT. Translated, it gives CSARYGLAQYF.

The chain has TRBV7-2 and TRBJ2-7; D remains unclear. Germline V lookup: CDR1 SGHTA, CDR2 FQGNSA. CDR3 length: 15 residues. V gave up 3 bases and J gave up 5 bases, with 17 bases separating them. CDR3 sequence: CASSFGALRGDEQYF. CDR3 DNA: TGTGCCAGCAGCTTTGGTGCCCTGCGAGGCGACGAGCAGTACTTC.

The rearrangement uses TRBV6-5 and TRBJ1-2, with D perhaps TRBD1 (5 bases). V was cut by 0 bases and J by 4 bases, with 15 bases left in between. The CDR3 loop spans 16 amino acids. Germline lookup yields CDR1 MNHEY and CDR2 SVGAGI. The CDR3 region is CASSYSRDHRGYGYTF. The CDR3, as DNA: TGTGCCAGCAGTTACTCCCGGGACCACCGCGGCTATGGCTACACCTTC.

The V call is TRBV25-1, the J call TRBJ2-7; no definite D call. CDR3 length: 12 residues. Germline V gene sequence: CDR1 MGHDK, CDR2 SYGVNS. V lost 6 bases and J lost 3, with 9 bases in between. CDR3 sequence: CASSPSYYEQYF. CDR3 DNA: TGTGCCAGCAGCCCTTCTTACTACGAGCAGTACTTC.